A selection of T cell receptor beta chains follows, all from one sample in a study of vaccination and CD4 T cells after COVID-19. TCRdb fed the PCR reads into MiXCR, producing one record per CDR3 protein. Found here are under 30,000 distinct CDR3 sequences, 43% of them singletons; the top ten hold 7.2%. No cognate antigen is known for these TCRs. The sequenced sample consisted of CD4+ T cells from blood, cultured in vitro. The receptors shown here come from a human donor who had recovered from COVID-19. Both conserved end residues are part of each CDR3. A D gene is named only where the DNA matches it firmly. Expanded clones get a size class; other rows say once, few or many, or leave the size out.

NA TRBJ2-3 TRBV7-7 NA CASSLGLTDTQYF TGTGCCAGCAGCTTAGGGCTAACAGATACGCAGTATTTT
NA TRBJ1-1 TRBV25-1 TRBD1 CASRPTGGRTEAFF TGTGCCAGCAGACCTACAGGGGGTCGCACTGAAGCTTTCTTT
NA TRBJ1-6 TRBV12-3/TRBV12-4 NA CASSNLAGGGSPLHF TGTGCCAGCAGTAATTTGGCCGGTGGTGGTTCACCCCTCCACTTT
NA TRBJ1-5 TRBV28 NA CASEAREFYSNQPQHF TGTGCCAGCGAGGCCCGGGAATTCTATAGCAATCAGCCCCAGCATTTT
NA TRBJ2-5 TRBV5-4 TRBD2 CASGGTSGRRETQYF TGTGCCAGCGGCGGGACTAGCGGGAGGAGAGAGACCCAGTACTTC
NA TRBJ1-1 TRBV28 TRBD1 CASSTRDRAEAFF TGTGCCAGCAGTACCCGGGACAGAGCTGAAGCTTTCTTT
NA TRBJ2-3 TRBV20-1 TRBD2 CSAREAGGSQDTQYF TGCAGTGCTAGAGAAGCGGGGGGCAGTCAAGATACGCAGTATTTT
NA TRBJ2-7 TRBV11-2 NA CASSLEWANYEQYF TGTGCCAGCAGCTTAGAGTGGGCAAATTACGAGCAGTACTTC
NA TRBJ2-3 TRBV7-2 NA CASSLARSDTQYF TGTGCCAGCAGCTTAGCCAGGAGCGATACGCAGTATTTT
NA TRBJ2-1 TRBV28 NA CASSRLGAGGSQQFF TGTGCCAGCAGCCGTCTCGGCGCAGGGGGGAGTCAGCAGTTCTTC
NA TRBJ1-2 TRBV6-2/TRBV6-3 TRBD1 CASSWTQGTGYGYTF TGTGCCAGCAGTTGGACCCAGGGGACAGGGTATGGCTACACCTTC
once TRBJ2-5 TRBV20-1 TRBD2 CSASQRERAQYF TGCAGTGCGTCCCAGCGGGAGAGGGCCCAGTACTTC
NA TRBJ1-5 TRBV19 TRBD1 CARPKPRDSNQPQHF TGTGCCAGGCCGAAGCCCCGGGACAGTAATCAGCCCCAGCATTTT
once TRBJ2-1 TRBV10-1 TRBD1 CASSERSGGIYNEQFF TGCGCCAGCAGTGAGAGGTCAGGGGGCATATACAATGAGCAGTTCTTC
few TRBJ2-5 TRBV24-1 NA CATSRAETQYF TGTGCCACCAGTAGGGCGGAGACCCAGTACTTC
few TRBJ1-3 TRBV7-6 NA CASSLSGNTIYF TGTGCCAGCAGCTTGTCTGGAAACACCATATATTTT
NA TRBJ2-5 TRBV6-5 TRBD2 CASSYYAGGPQETQYF TGTGCCAGCAGTTACTACGCGGGAGGACCACAAGAGACCCAGTACTTC
NA TRBJ2-1 TRBV7-6 TRBD1 CASSLAPFGGQGAKNNEQFF TGTGCCAGCAGCTTAGCGCCTTTTGGTGGGCAGGGGGCAAAAAACAATGAGCAGTTCTTC
NA TRBJ1-5 TRBV2 NA CASSEGGVQHF TGTGCCAGCAGTGAGGGCGGTGTGCAGCATTTT
NA TRBJ1-5 TRBV7-6 NA CASSLRAGDPQPQHF TGTGCCAGCAGCTTAAGGGCCGGGGATCCCCAGCCCCAGCATTTT
NA TRBJ2-7 TRBV4-1 NA CASSQEGDGSPSSYEQYF TGCGCCAGCAGCCAAGAAGGCGATGGCTCCCCGAGCTCCTACGAGCAGTACTTC
NA TRBJ2-5 TRBV27 TRBD2 CASKSFPGGGTQYF TGTGCCAGCAAATCCTTTCCCGGGGGGGGGACCCAGTACTTC
NA TRBJ2-7 TRBV28 TRBD2 CASKTSGPLYEQYF TGTGCCAGCAAGACTAGCGGGCCACTCTACGAGCAGTACTTC
NA TRBJ2-2 TRBV19 NA CASSAQGPGELFF TGTGCCAGTAGTGCACAGGGACCCGGGGAGCTGTTTTTT
NA TRBJ2-5 TRBV7-3 NA CASSLSLGETQYF TGTGCCAGCAGCTTAAGTCTGGGGGAGACCCAGTACTTC
NA TRBJ2-3 TRBV20-1 TRBD1 CSAPQSKQGAGDTQYF TGCAGTGCCCCGCAAAGTAAACAGGGGGCGGGAGATACGCAGTATTTT
few TRBJ1-6 TRBV7-9 TRBD1 CASSFPGQDNSPLHF TGTGCCAGCAGCTTCCCGGGACAGGATAATTCACCCCTCCACTTT
once TRBJ2-5 TRBV5-4 TRBD2 CASSLELAGVRETQYF TGTGCCAGCAGCTTGGAGCTAGCGGGGGTGAGGGAGACCCAGTACTTC
NA TRBJ1-1 TRBV19 TRBD1 CATVDRVNTEAFF TGTGCCACCGTCGACAGGGTGAACACTGAAGCTTTCTTT
few TRBJ2-6 TRBV11-3 NA CASSFYSGANVLTF TGTGCCAGCAGCTTCTACTCTGGGGCCAACGTCCTGACTTTC
NA TRBJ2-7 TRBV6-5 NA CASSYQPPGIGEQYF TGTGCCAGCAGTTACCAGCCCCCAGGGATCGGCGAGCAGTACTTC
NA TRBJ2-7 TRBV18 NA CASSPLGTGSEAGAKEQYF TGTGCCAGCTCACCACTTGGGACAGGGAGTGAAGCGGGAGCTAAGGAGCAGTACTTC
NA TRBJ1-5 TRBV19 TRBD1 CASRPGQGTGQKFQPQHF TGTGCCAGTAGGCCGGGACAGGGGACCGGTCAAAAATTCCAGCCCCAGCATTTT
few TRBJ1-1 TRBV11-2 NA CASSFATEAFF TGTGCCAGCAGCTTCGCCACTGAAGCTTTCTTT
few TRBJ1-4 TRBV27 NA CASGYMDEKLFF TGTGCCAGCGGATATATGGATGAAAAACTGTTTTTT
NA TRBJ1-2 TRBV28 TRBD1 CASSQQGAVYGYTF TGTGCCAGCAGCCAGCAGGGGGCGGTCTATGGCTACACCTTC
NA TRBJ2-1 TRBV12-1 NA CASSSPLAGGRNNEQFF TGTGCCAGCAGCTCACCCCTAGCGGGGGGGCGTAACAATGAGCAGTTCTTC
few TRBJ1-1 TRBV6-1 NA CASRSGGAFF TGTGCCAGCAGGTCTGGTGGAGCTTTCTTT
few TRBJ2-3 TRBV7-9 NA CASSLYRDNEGHTDTQYF TGTGCCAGCAGCTTATACCGGGACAACGAGGGACACACAGATACGCAGTATTTT
NA TRBJ1-6 TRBV7-9 NA CASSPGAYNSPLHF TGTGCCAGCAGCCCGGGAGCCTATAATTCACCCCTCCACTTT
few TRBJ1-2 TRBV24-1 NA CATSETGKSYGYTF TGTGCCACCAGTGAAACAGGGAAAAGCTATGGCTACACCTTC
once TRBJ2-7 TRBV6-2/TRBV6-3 NA CASSRNSGYEQYF TGTGCCAGCAGTAGGAACTCGGGTTACGAGCAGTACTTC
NA TRBJ1-5 TRBV6-5 NA CASSYTGGSNQPQHF TGTGCCAGCAGTTACACTGGGGGGAGCAATCAGCCCCAGCATTTT
NA TRBJ1-2 TRBV11-1 NA CASSLTETYGYTF TGTGCCAGCAGCTTGACAGAAACCTATGGCTACACCTTC
few TRBJ1-5 TRBV20-1 TRBD1 CSATLGTGPQPQHF TGCAGTGCTACCTTAGGGACAGGACCACAGCCCCAGCATTTT
NA TRBJ1-5 TRBV15 TRBD1 CATKTGESNQPQHF TGTGCCACCAAAACAGGGGAAAGCAATCAGCCCCAGCATTTT
NA TRBJ1-1 TRBV5-1 NA CASSWQQNTEAFF TGCGCCAGCAGTTGGCAGCAGAACACTGAAGCTTTCTTT
NA TRBJ2-7 TRBV6-1 TRBD2 CASGLRGYEQYF TGTGCCAGCGGATTGCGGGGGTACGAGCAGTACTTC
few TRBJ1-1 TRBV11-3 NA CASSETGTTEAFF TGTGCCAGCAGCGAAACAGGGACCACTGAAGCTTTCTTT
once TRBJ2-2 TRBV7-3 NA CASSPYTTGELFF TGTGCCAGCAGCCCCTACACGACCGGGGAGCTGTTTTTT
few TRBJ2-5 TRBV18 NA CASSPPGQETQYF TGTGCCAGCTCACCACCAGGGCAAGAGACCCAGTACTTC
NA TRBJ2-2 TRBV24-1 TRBD1 CATSEQGRGSPGELFF TGTGCCACCAGTGAACAGGGGCGCGGGTCCCCCGGGGAGCTGTTTTTT
NA TRBJ1-2 TRBV6-1 NA CASSDGRGLRGYTF TGTGCCAGCAGTGATGGCAGGGGACTACGTGGCTACACCTTC
few TRBJ1-1 TRBV6-5 NA CASSYSRVTEAFF TGTGCCAGCAGTTACAGCAGGGTCACTGAAGCTTTCTTT
NA TRBJ1-2 TRBV2 TRBD1 CASRDRGHGYTF TGTGCCAGCAGGGACAGGGGACATGGCTACACCTTC